This entry lists 25 T cell receptor beta chains sequenced from one sample in a study of OX40 agonist ivuxolimab in advanced cancers. The repertoire was sequenced with immunoSEQ multiplex PCR; TCRdb's copy has only in-frame clones and lacks some. Among some 48,000 clones, about 79% were seen once, and the ten largest hold approximately 8%. The sample here was CD4+ or CD8+ T cells sorted from blood, taken in a trial of the OX40 agonist ivuxolimab. These receptors all come from an adult with an advanced solid tumor such as melanoma, head and neck, liver or kidney cancer.

This clone occurred a few times. The rearrangement joins TRBV27 to TRBJ1-4; D remains ambiguous. Trimming removed 6 bases from V and 0 bases from J, with 8 bases in between. Germline V gene data show CDR1 as MNHEY and CDR2 as SMNVEV (reference sequence). This CDR3 contains 14 residues. Here the CDR3 DNA reads TGTGCCAGCAGGGACGGCTCAACTAATGAAAAACTGTTTTTT. Its protein product is CASRDGSTNEKLFF. Full variable domain (missing parts from reference TRBV27 and TRBJ1-4): EAQVTQNPRYLITVTGKKLTVTCSQNMNHEYMSWYRQDPGLGLRQIYYSMNVEVTDKGDVPEGYKVSRKEKRNFPLILESPSPNQTSLYFCASRDGSTNEKLFFGSGTQLSVL.

J is TRBJ1-2 and V is TRBV9; D is ambiguous. The CDR3 length is 12 residues. V was trimmed by 4 bases and J by 6 bases, leaving 10 bases between them. Germline-derived CDR1 and CDR2 are SGDLS and YYNGEE. DNA of the CDR3: TGTGCCAGCAGCTCCCCCTGGGATGGCTACACCTTC. Translation: CASSSPWDGYTF.

This clone was found a few times. The chain joins TRBV7-2 to TRBJ2-7, with a weak D call TRBD1 (5 bases). The CDR3 extends over 13 amino acids. The V end lost 0 bases, the J end lost 5 bases, and 8 bases lay between the germline ends. Germline CDR1 is SGHTA and CDR2 is FQGNSA. The CDR3 DNA reads TGTGCCAGCAGCTTAGCGGCCAGGGACGAGCAGTACTTC. Translation gives CASSLAARDEQYF.

This chain links TRBV7-6 with TRBJ2-4; D is undetermined. CDR3 size: 14 residues. The V gene's germline CDR1 is SGHVS and CDR2 FNYEAQ. With 4 bases removed from V and 0 bases from J, the gap between germline ends came to 7 bases. CDR3 sequence: CASSSQIAKNIQYF. CDR3 bases: TGTGCCAGCAGCTCCCAGATAGCCAAAAACATTCAGTACTTC.

The chain recombines TRBV7-9 with TRBJ2-1; tentative D call: TRBD1 (6 bases). The CDR3 is made up of 17 amino acids. CDR1 is SEHNR and CDR2 is FQNEAQ in the germline V gene (reference sequence). The V end lost 3 bases, the J end lost 3 bases, and 18 bases lay between the germline ends. The DNA of the CDR3 is TGTGCCAGCAGCTTTTCTCGGCACAGACAGGACTACAATGAGCAGTTCTTC. Amino acid sequence: CASSFSRHRQDYNEQFF.

J is TRBJ2-7 and V is TRBV28; D unresolved. Germline V gives CDR1 MDHEN, CDR2 SYDVKM. The V gene lost 2 bases and the J gene lost 6 bases, with 17 bases spanning the gap. CDR3 length: 15 residues. CDR3 sequence: CASSLGMQNDLEQYF. CDR3 sequence (DNA): TGTGCCAGCAGTTTAGGGATGCAGAACGATCTCGAGCAGTACTTC.

The chain is built from TRBV19 and TRBJ1-5, with D possibly TRBD1 on 5 matching bases. CDR1 is LNHDA and CDR2 is SQIVND in the germline V gene (reference sequence). Trimming removed 4 bases from V and 7 bases from J, with 11 bases in between. The CDR3 runs to 13 residues. The CDR3 DNA reads TGTGCCAGTAGTAGTCGGAGGGACCAGCCCCAGCATTTT. This translates into CASSSRRDQPQHF.

The chain combines TRBV4-3 with TRBJ1-1, with a tentative D call TRBD1 (6 bases). This CDR3 has 16 amino acids. The germline gives CDR1 LGHNA, CDR2 YSLEER. Between the trimmed V and J ends, which lost 1 base and 1 base, there was a span of 13 bases. CDR3 bases: TGCGCCAGCAGCCAAGGAATACAGGGCGAGAACACTGAAGCTTTCTTT. Protein product: CASSQGIQGENTEAFF.

This clone was detected a few times. The chain links TRBV9 to TRBJ1-2; TRBD1 matches at 12 bases. Germline trimming cut 6 bases from V and 6 bases from J; bases unmatched to any gene: 6. CDR1 and CDR2 from the germline V gene are SGDLS and YYNGEE. This CDR3 has 14 amino acids. CDR3 region: CASTPGQGAHGYTF. CDR3 DNA sequence: TGTGCCAGCACCCCGGGACAGGGGGCGCATGGCTACACCTTC.

V usage is TRBV15 and J usage is TRBJ1-4; D perhaps matches TRBD1 (5 bases). Germline V gene data show CDR1 as LNHNV and CDR2 as YYDKDF (reference sequence). The CDR3 runs to 13 residues. The V end was cut by 4 bases, the J end by 6 bases, with 9 bases between. The CDR3 region is CATSTGTYEKLFF. The CDR3 nucleotides read TGTGCCACCAGCACAGGGACTTATGAAAAACTGTTTTTT. Using reference TRBV15 and TRBJ1-4 for the parts outside the CDR3, the full variable domain is DAMVIQNPRYQVTQFGKPVTLSCSQTLNHNVMYWYQQKSSQAPKLLFHYYDKDFNNEADTPDNFQSRRPNTSFCFLDIRSPGLGDTAMYLCATSTGTYEKLFFGSGTQLSVL.

In its sample, this clone was seen a few times. The CDR3 sequence is CSVRIPTGVYEQYF. The DNA for the CDR3 is TGCAGCGTTCGAATCCCGACAGGCGTGTACGAGCAGTACTTC. The genes are TRBV29-1 and TRBJ2-7; the D gene is possibly TRBD1 (6 bases). The V and J ends lost 5 bases and 4 bases respectively, with 18 bases between them. The CDR3 loop spans 14 amino acids. Looked up from germline, CDR1 is SQVTM and CDR2 is ANQGSEA.

J is TRBJ2-7 and V is TRBV27; 11 positions match TRBD2. V was clipped by 2 bases and J by 4 bases; unmatched bases: 4. CDR1 and CDR2 (germline): MNHEY, SMNVEV (reference sequence). The CDR3 length is 15 residues. The CDR3 sequence is CASSLTLAGGYEQYF. CDR3 DNA: TGTGCCAGCAGTTTAACCCTAGCGGGGGGATACGAGCAGTACTTC.

V gene TRBV7-2 combines with J gene TRBJ2-5, with 9 bases lining up with TRBD2. J lost 4 bases, V lost 2 bases, and 11 bases had no gene match. Germline assignment: CDR1 SGHTA and CDR2 FQGNSA. The CDR3 is 17 amino acids. The CDR3, as DNA: TGTGCCAGCAGCTTAAATTTAGCGGGAGTACTTGGAGAGACCCAGTACTTC. Translation gives CASSLNLAGVLGETQYF.

CDR3 sequence reads: CASGVQETQYF. The CDR3 coding sequence is TGCGCCAGCGGGGTCCAAGAGACCCAGTACTTC. The chain joins TRBV5-1 to TRBJ2-5; D unresolved. Germline V gives CDR1 SGHRS, CDR2 YFSETQ. The CDR3 extends over 11 amino acids. V was trimmed by 7 bases and J by 1 base, leaving 5 bases between them.

CDR3 sequence reads: CASSLGDSGNTIYF. The CDR3 DNA sequence: TGTGCCAGCAGCTTAGGGGATTCTGGAAACACCATATATTTT. The chain combines TRBV7-8 with TRBJ1-3; D ambiguous. CDR3 length equals 14 residues. With 1 base removed from V and 1 base from J, the gap between germline ends came to 5 bases. Germline V gene lookup returns CDR1 SGHVS and CDR2 FQNEAQ. The complete variable domain, with remaining parts taken from reference TRBV7-8 and TRBJ1-3, reads GAGVSQSPRYKVAKRGQDVALRCDPISGHVSLFWYQQALGQGPEFLTYFQNEAQLDKSGLPSDRFFAERPEGSVSTLKIQRTQQEDSAVYLCASSLGDSGNTIYFGEGSWLTVV.

The CDR3 loop reads CASSFGDTGELFF. The CDR3 DNA is TGTGCCAGCAGCTTCGGGGACACCGGGGAGCTGTTTTTT. J is TRBJ2-2 and V is TRBV7-7; D perhaps matches TRBD2 (5 bases). The CDR3 consists of 13 residues. From germline, CDR1 is SSHAT and CDR2 FNYEAQ (reference sequence). V was cut by 3 bases and J by 3 bases, with 5 bases left in between. Together with reference TRBV7-7 and TRBJ2-2, the CDR3 gives the full variable domain: GAGVSQSPRYKVTKRGQDVTLRCDPISSHATLYWYQQALGQGPEFLTYFNYEAQPDKSGLPSDRFSAERPEGSISTLTIQRTEQRDSAMYRCASSFGDTGELFFGEGSRLTVL.

The chain combines TRBV5-1 with TRBJ2-7, with 10 bases that match TRBD2. V lost 4 bases, J lost 0 bases, and 4 bases stayed unmatched. The CDR3 is 15 amino acids. CDR1 and CDR2 from the germline V gene are SGHRS and YFSETQ. The CDR3 nucleotides are TGCGCCAGCAGCCGGACTAGCGGTAGCTCCTACGAGCAGTACTTC. This encodes CASSRTSGSSYEQYF.

The chain is built from TRBV2 and TRBJ1-1, with 8 bases lining up with TRBD1. V lost 6 bases to trimming and J lost 4 bases; unmatched junction nucleotides: 10. From germline, CDR1 is SNHLY and CDR2 FYNNEI. The CDR3 spans 15 residues. This CDR3 reads CASSLSQGAFTEAFF. The CDR3 DNA reads as TGTGCCAGCAGCCTGTCGCAGGGGGCGTTCACTGAAGCTTTCTTT.

V usage is TRBV29-1 and J usage is TRBJ2-7; 14 bases are shared with TRBD2. CDR1 is SQVTM and CDR2 is ANQGSEA in the germline V gene. The CDR3 sequence is 16 residues long. Trimming took 5 bases from V and 3 from J; bases not matched to a gene: 9. Here the CDR3 reads CSVQKMGLAGVYEQYF. CDR3 DNA sequence: TGCAGCGTTCAAAAAATGGGACTAGCGGGGGTCTACGAGCAGTACTTC.

The chain employs TRBV15 and TRBJ2-5; unclear D gene. This CDR3 has 14 amino acids. Germline lookup yields CDR1 LNHNV and CDR2 YYDKDF (reference sequence). Between the trimmed V and J ends, which lost 4 bases and 13 bases, there was a span of 22 bases. As DNA, the CDR3 is TGTGCCACCAGCAAACCGCCCCAATCGAGACCGAGGTACTTC. Protein product: CATSKPPQSRPRYF.

The CDR3 region is CATRLAGGDEQFF. The CDR3 nucleotides are TGTGCCACCCGACTAGCGGGAGGTGATGAGCAGTTCTTC. The V call is TRBV6-1, the J call TRBJ2-1; 13 nucleotides agree with TRBD2. CDR1 and CDR2 (germline): MNHNS, SASEGT. Germline trimming cut 10 bases from V and 8 bases from J; bases unmatched to any gene: 5. The CDR3 runs 13 residues.

This clone showed up just a few times. The V and J genes are TRBV2 and TRBJ1-5; 10 bases map to TRBD1. The CDR3 sequence is 14 residues long. The germline gives CDR1 SNHLY, CDR2 FYNNEI. The V segment lost 5 bases and the J segment 5 bases; nucleotides outside the gene matches: 3. In DNA form, the CDR3 reads TGTGCCAGCAGTATGACAGGGGGCTATCAGCCCCAGCATTTT. This codes for CASSMTGGYQPQHF. Using reference TRBV2 and TRBJ1-5 for the parts outside the CDR3, the full variable domain is EPEVTQTPSHQVTQMGQEVILRCVPISNHLYFYWYRQILGQKVEFLVSFYNNEISEKSEIFDDQFSVERPDGSNFTLKIRSTKLEDSAMYFCASSMTGGYQPQHFGDGTRLSIL.

The V and J genes are TRBV27 and TRBJ1-4; TRBD1 is a possible D gene (6 bases). The V gene lost 5 bases and the J gene lost 0 bases, with 22 bases spanning the gap. The CDR3 runs 19 residues. Germline CDR1 reads MNHEY; CDR2 reads SMNVEV (reference sequence). CDR3 protein: CASSGRGGSGFATNEKLFF. The CDR3 bases are TGTGCCAGCAGTGGCCGGGGGGGCTCAGGATTTGCAACTAATGAAAAACTGTTTTTT.

The V call is TRBV14, the J call TRBJ1-2; 7 bases agree with TRBD1. V shed 3 bases and J 4 bases; nucleotides not matched to a gene: 5. Germline V gene lookup returns CDR1 SGHDN and CDR2 FVKESK. The CDR3 totals 14 residues. CDR3 bases: TGTGCCAGCAGCCACGGGACAGTTTCCTATGGCTACACCTTC. Translated: CASSHGTVSYGYTF.

This chain uses TRBV19 with TRBJ2-1; 12 bases are shared with TRBD2. The CDR3 is made up of 17 amino acids. Trimming at V came to 7 bases and at J to 2 bases, leaving 9 bases not matched to a gene. CDR1 is LNHDA and CDR2 is SQIVND in the germline V gene (reference sequence). CDR3 DNA sequence: TGTGCCAGTAAAGAGACTAGCGGGAGTCCAACCTACAATGAGCAGTTCTTC. Protein product: CASKETSGSPTYNEQFF.